What follows are 20 T cell receptor beta chains derived from one specimen sequenced in a study of T cell responses to AZD1222 COVID-19 vaccine. The repertoire was sequenced with immunoSEQ multiplex PCR; TCRdb's copy has only in-frame clones and lacks some. The profile shows tens of thousands of clones, around nine tenths of them singletons. Sample: peripheral blood, taken 28 days after the second AZD1222 dose. These receptors all stem from an adult who received the AZD1222 COVID-19 vaccine.

This rearrangement joins TRBV3-1 (or the pseudogene TRBV3-2) to TRBJ1-4; TRBD1 matches at 7 bases. Trimming cost V 6 bases and J 7 bases; bases outside gene matches: 11. The length of the CDR3 is 15 residues. Germline V CDR1 and CDR2: LGHDT, YNNKEL (reference sequence). The CDR3 reads CASSEVRGAGEKLFF. The DNA for the CDR3 is TGTGCCAGCAGTGAGGTCAGGGGGGCAGGTGAAAAACTGTTTTTT.

The chain employs TRBV4-1 and TRBJ1-1; a possible D gene is TRBD1 (5 bases). CDR3 length: 14 amino acids. Germline CDR1 is MGHRA and CDR2 is YSYEKL. The germline V and J ends were trimmed by 1 base and 4 bases, with 10 bases remaining between them. CDR3 DNA sequence: TGCGCCAGCAGCCAAGGTAGGGGAGGCACTGAAGCTTTCTTT. Translating it yields CASSQGRGGTEAFF.

V gene TRBV5-6 combines with J gene TRBJ1-2, with 8 bases aligning to TRBD1. This CDR3 is built from 16 residues. Looked up from germline, CDR1 is SGHDT and CDR2 is YYEEEE. Trimming took 2 bases from V and 0 from J; bases not matched to a gene: 6. CDR3 coding DNA: TGTGCCAGCAGCTTCCGGGACAGGTTAGCTAACTATGGCTACACCTTC. Translated: CASSFRDRLANYGYTF.

The gene calls are TRBV24-1 and TRBJ1-5; 9 nucleotides align to TRBD1. V lost 9 bases and J lost 14; bases outside the gene matches: 10. The V gene's germline CDR1 is KGHDR and CDR2 SFDVKD. The CDR3 is made up of 12 amino acids. The CDR3 DNA reads as TGTGCCACCGGGACAGGGACGAGAGGCGAGCATTTT. Translated, it gives CATGTGTRGEHF.

This chain uses TRBV27 with TRBJ1-6, with 9 nucleotides matching TRBD1. This CDR3 comprises 14 residues. Germline V CDR1 and CDR2: MNHEY, SMNVEV (reference sequence). Trimming at V came to 5 bases and at J to 9 bases, leaving 5 bases not matched to a gene. The CDR3: CASSVDRGGSPLHF. The DNA of the CDR3 is TGTGCCAGCAGTGTGGACAGGGGAGGTTCACCCCTCCACTTT.

The chain links TRBV19 to TRBJ1-4, with 10 bases identical to TRBD1. The CDR3 runs 15 residues. The germline CDR1 and CDR2 sequences are LNHDA and SQIVND (reference sequence). The trim removed 5 bases at V and 6 bases at J, leaving 6 bases unmatched. The CDR3 DNA reads as TGTGCCAGTAGTTATCCCGGGACAGGGGATGAAAAACTGTTTTTT. Amino acid sequence: CASSYPGTGDEKLFF. The variable domain in full, completed from reference TRBV19 and TRBJ1-4, reads DGGITQSPKYLFRKEGQNVTLSCEQNLNHDAMYWYRQDPGQGLRLIYYSQIVNDFQKGDIAEGYSVSREKKESFPLTVTSAQKNPTAFYLCASSYPGTGDEKLFFGSGTQLSVL.

The gene calls are TRBV27 and TRBJ2-1; D perhaps matches TRBD2 (5 bases). V lost 4 bases, J lost 5 bases, and 12 bases lay in between. Germline assignment: CDR1 MNHEY and CDR2 SMNVEV (reference sequence). The CDR3 covers 14 residues. Written as DNA, the CDR3 is TGTGCCAGCAGTTCATACTCCGGGGACAATGAGCAGTTCTTC. Translation gives CASSSYSGDNEQFF.

The chain joins TRBV6-5 to TRBJ1-2, with 8 bases fitting TRBD1. CDR1 MNHEY and CDR2 SVGAGI come from the germline V gene. The CDR3 spans 15 residues. V lost 1 base and J lost 7; bases outside the gene matches: 8. The CDR3 sequence: CASSYYGAGGAGYTF. The CDR3 nucleotides are TGTGCCAGCAGTTACTACGGGGCAGGGGGCGCTGGCTACACCTTC.

This rearrangement joins TRBV10-3 to TRBJ1-2; 9 positions match TRBD1. The trim removed 4 bases at V and 6 bases at J, leaving 9 bases unmatched. Germline CDR1 is ENHRY and CDR2 is SYGVKD. This CDR3 comprises 15 residues. CDR3 DNA sequence: TGTGCCATCAGTGGCCCCGGCAGGACAGGGGATGGCTACACCTTC. Residues: CAISGPGRTGDGYTF.

The chain has TRBV6-5 and TRBJ2-5; 9 bases line up with TRBD1. CDR1 is MNHEY and CDR2 is SVGAGI in the germline V gene. V was pared by 4 bases and J by 5 bases, with 11 bases of the junction left unmatched. The CDR3 is made up of 16 amino acids. The CDR3 DNA reads TGTGCCAGCAGTTTGGGACAGGGAGGATTCGGGGAGACCCAGTACTTC. Translation: CASSLGQGGFGETQYF.

The chain employs TRBV6-5 and TRBJ1-5; D gene uncertain. V gave up 6 bases and J gave up 5 bases, with 11 bases separating them. The CDR3 sequence is 13 residues long. Germline V gene lookup returns CDR1 MNHEY and CDR2 SVGAGI. DNA for the CDR3: TGTGCCAGCAGGGATGAGATCTATCAGCCCCAGCATTTT. Translation: CASRDEIYQPQHF.

V usage is TRBV2 and J usage is TRBJ1-2; 9 positions match TRBD1. CDR1 is SNHLY and CDR2 is FYNNEI in the germline V gene. CDR3 length: 14 residues. J gave up 4 bases and V 6 bases, and 6 bases lay outside the gene matches. The CDR3 here is CASSRRTGVYGYTF. In DNA, the CDR3 is TGTGCCAGCAGCCGCCGGACAGGGGTCTATGGCTACACCTTC. Filled out from reference TRBV2 and TRBJ1-2, the complete variable domain reads EPEVTQTPSHQVTQMGQEVILRCVPISNHLYFYWYRQILGQKVEFLVSFYNNEISEKSEIFDDQFSVERPDGSNFTLKIRSTKLEDSAMYFCASSRRTGVYGYTFGSGTRLTVV.

The genes are TRBV5-4 and TRBJ2-5; TRBD1 agrees at 10 bases. Germline CDR1 reads SGHNT; CDR2 reads YYREEE (reference sequence). This CDR3 contains 16 residues. After removal of 1 base from V and 3 bases from J, the junction contained 6 bases not matched to a gene. As DNA, the CDR3 is TGTGCCAGCAGCTTGTACCGACAGGGGGCTAAAGAGACCCAGTACTTC. Its protein is CASSLYRQGAKETQYF.

This CDR3 is CASSLSQGNSPLHF. CDR3 coding DNA: TGTGCCAGCAGCCTCTCTCAGGGTAATTCACCCCTCCACTTT. The gene calls are TRBV3-1 (or the pseudogene TRBV3-2) and TRBJ1-6; D is perhaps TRBD1 (5 bases). The V and J ends lost 4 bases and 6 bases respectively, with 10 bases between them. This CDR3 comprises 14 residues. The germline gives CDR1 LGHDT, CDR2 YNNKEL (reference sequence).

The chain employs TRBV5-1 and TRBJ1-1; D is undetermined. V gave up 7 bases and J gave up 2 bases, with 12 bases separating them. There are 13 residues in the CDR3. CDR1 is SGHRS, CDR2 YFSETQ, per germline. CDR3 DNA: TGCGCCAGCGCCTTTCGAGGCAACACTGAAGCTTTCTTT. Translation gives CASAFRGNTEAFF.

The chain has TRBV27 and TRBJ1-5; a possible D gene is TRBD1 (6 bases). CDR3 size: 14 residues. V lost 5 bases, J lost 3 bases, and 11 bases lay in between. Germline CDR1 MNHEY, CDR2 SMNVEV (reference sequence). The CDR3 DNA reads TGTGCCAGCAGTCTAAGACAGGCCAATCAGCCCCAGCATTTT. Protein sequence: CASSLRQANQPQHF.

J is TRBJ1-2 and V is TRBV18, with TRBD1 as a possible D gene (5 bases). The V gene's germline CDR1 is KGHSH and CDR2 LQKENI. Trimming shortened V by 2 bases and J by 2 bases, and 9 bases separated the two germline ends. The length of the CDR3 is 14 residues. The CDR3 sequence is CASSPDSLNYGYTF. Written as DNA, the CDR3 is TGTGCCAGCTCACCAGACAGCCTCAACTATGGCTACACCTTC.

J is TRBJ1-5 and V is TRBV14; D is undetermined. V was cut by 1 base and J by 3 bases, with 4 bases left in between. The CDR3 has 13 amino acids. Germline-derived CDR1 and CDR2 are SGHDN and FVKESK. The CDR3, as DNA: TGTGCCAGCAGCCAAGCTGCCAATCAGCCCCAGCATTTT. The encoded protein is CASSQAANQPQHF.

The V call is TRBV18, the J call TRBJ1-1; the match to TRBD1 covers 9 bases. The CDR3 is made up of 14 amino acids. J was trimmed by 1 base and V by 4 bases; bases with no gene match: 1. The V gene's germline CDR1 is KGHSH and CDR2 LQKENI. CDR3: CASSQDRGNTEAFF. The CDR3 region has the DNA TGTGCCAGCTCACAGGACAGGGGGAACACTGAAGCTTTCTTT.

This chain uses TRBV7-2 with TRBJ1-4, with a tentative D call TRBD1 (5 bases). The ends were cut back, 7 bases at V and 10 bases at J, with 13 bases in the middle. The CDR3 has 12 residues. Germline V gene sequence: CDR1 SGHTA, CDR2 FQGNSA. The DNA of the CDR3 is TGTGCCAGCACCTCGGACACCGGAAAACTGTTTTTT. It translates to CASTSDTGKLFF. The whole variable domain, remainder taken from reference TRBV7-2 and TRBJ1-4, is GAGVSQSPSNKVTEKGKDVELRCDPISGHTALYWYRQSLGQGLEFLIYFQGNSAPDKSGLPSDRFSAERTGGSVSTLTIQRTQQEDSAVYLCASTSDTGKLFFGSGTQLSVL.